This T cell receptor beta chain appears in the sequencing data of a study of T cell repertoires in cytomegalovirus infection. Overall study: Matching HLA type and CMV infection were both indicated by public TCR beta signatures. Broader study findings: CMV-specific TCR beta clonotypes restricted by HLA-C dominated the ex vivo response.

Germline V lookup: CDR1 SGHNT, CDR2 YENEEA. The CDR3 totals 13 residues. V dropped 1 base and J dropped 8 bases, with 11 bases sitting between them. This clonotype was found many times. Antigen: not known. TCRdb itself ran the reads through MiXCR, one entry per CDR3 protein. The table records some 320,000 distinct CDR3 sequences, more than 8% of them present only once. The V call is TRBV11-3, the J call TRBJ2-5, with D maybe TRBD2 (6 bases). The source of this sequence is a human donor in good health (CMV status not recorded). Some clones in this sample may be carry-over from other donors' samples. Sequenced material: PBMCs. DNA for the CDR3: TGTGCCAGCAGCTTAGCTGGGGAGGACACCCAGTACTTC. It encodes CASSLAGEDTQYF.